These 22 T cell receptor beta chains share one sample of origin, sequenced in a study of blood T cell repertoires in COVID-19 (dated by TCRdb to the early 2020s). Library method: the immunoSEQ multiplex PCR assay. In TCRdb, the immuneACCESS table is reduced to in-frame sequences with V and J assigned. These tables do not hold every clone; where another copy was compared, an unresolved V gene accounts for under half, and the others remain unexplained. Across this sample there are some 160,000 clones, with around 82% seen only once. The ten top clones hold 5% of the sample. Sequencing input: peripheral blood. Receptor source: a woman aged 45-59 years with acute or convalescent COVID-19.

This sequence joins TRBV2 and TRBJ1-2; the match to TRBD1 covers 9 bases. The germline V gene has CDR1 SNHLY and CDR2 FYNNEI. J was trimmed by 4 bases and V by 10 bases; bases with no gene match: 13. The CDR3 covers 15 residues. CDR3 amino acids: CATNPPGQGGYGYTF. CDR3 DNA sequence: TGTGCCACAAACCCTCCGGGACAGGGCGGCTATGGCTACACCTTC.

The CDR3 DNA is TGTGCCAGCAGTTACTCGATAGGATTTGGAGAGCCCCAGCATTTT. Translation gives CASSYSIGFGEPQHF. The V and J genes are TRBV6-5 and TRBJ1-5; no reliable D call. The V end was cut by 0 bases, the J end by 8 bases, with 14 bases between. The CDR3 spans 15 residues. The germline CDR1 and CDR2 sequences are MNHEY and SVGAGI.

This clone showed up just a few times. The chain combines TRBV7-8 with TRBJ1-5, with a weak D call TRBD1 (5 bases). There are 16 residues in the CDR3. V was cut by 4 bases and J by 1 base, with 14 bases left in between. CDR1 is SGHVS, CDR2 FQNEAQ, per germline. The CDR3 region is CASSSDTGVSNQPQHF. In DNA form, the CDR3 reads TGTGCCAGCAGCTCGGACACGGGGGTCAGCAATCAGCCCCAGCATTTT.

The chain joins TRBV5-1 to TRBJ1-3; the match to TRBD1 covers 7 bases. Germline V gene lookup returns CDR1 SGHRS and CDR2 YFSETQ. This CDR3 comprises 14 residues. V trimming: 4 bases; J trimming: 4 bases; junction bases outside the gene matches: 5. The CDR3 coding sequence is TGCGCCAGCAGCCACGGGACAGAAGGAAACACCATATATTTT. Its protein product is CASSHGTEGNTIYF.

This clone was seen once. The chain has TRBV18 and TRBJ1-4; no definite D call. Trimming removed 1 base at V and 8 bases at J, with 14 bases between. This CDR3 is 15 amino acids long. Germline loops: CDR1 KGHSH, CDR2 LQKENI. CDR3 nucleotides: TGTGCCAGCTCACCACGTCTCGCGGATGGGGAAAAACTGTTTTTT. Amino acid sequence: CASSPRLADGEKLFF.

This rearrangement joins TRBV2 to TRBJ1-2, with D unclear. CDR1 SNHLY and CDR2 FYNNEI come from the germline V gene. The CDR3 totals 11 residues. V shed 7 bases and J shed 7 bases, with 10 bases lying between them. In DNA, the CDR3 is TGTGCCAGCACCCCAGAGCGTGGCTACACCTTC. Protein sequence: CASTPERGYTF. The variable domain in full, completed from reference TRBV2 and TRBJ1-2, reads EPEVTQTPSHQVTQMGQEVILRCVPISNHLYFYWYRQILGQKVEFLVSFYNNEISEKSEIFDDQFSVERPDGSNFTLKIRSTKLEDSAMYFCASTPERGYTFGSGTRLTVV.

The chain recombines TRBV6-2 or TRBV6-3 with TRBJ1-1; maybe TRBD1 (5 bases). V lost 6 bases and J lost 4, with 15 bases in between. The CDR3 is made up of 14 amino acids. The germline V gene has CDR1 MNHEY and CDR2 SVGEGT. In DNA form, the CDR3 reads TGTGCCAGCAGCCCAGGGAGGGAGGGCACTGAAGCTTTCTTT. Protein sequence: CASSPGREGTEAFF.

The chain is built from TRBV5-1 and TRBJ2-1, with 13 bases aligning to TRBD2. Germline CDR1 is SGHRS and CDR2 is YFSETQ. The V and J ends lost 4 bases and 8 bases, in that order; junction bases with no gene match: 9. The CDR3 length is 16 residues. CDR3 nucleotides: TGCGCCAGCAGCGCAGGACTAGCGGGGGCGGTGGATGAGCAGTTCTTC. Its translation: CASSAGLAGAVDEQFF.

This clone was seen a single time. The V gene is TRBV5-1, the J gene TRBJ2-3, with 8 positions matching TRBD2. V was clipped by 4 bases and J by 3 bases; unmatched bases: 7. Germline assignment: CDR1 SGHRS and CDR2 YFSETQ. The CDR3 spans 15 residues. Written as DNA, the CDR3 is TGCGCCAGCAGCCCCGGGACTAGTCTTACAGATACGCAGTATTTT. Protein sequence: CASSPGTSLTDTQYF. Looking up the rest from reference TRBV5-1 and TRBJ2-3 gives the full variable domain: KAGVTQTPRYLIKTRGQQVTLSCSPISGHRSVSWYQQTPGQGLQFLFEYFSETQRNKGNFPGRFSGRQFSNSRSEMNVSTLELGDSALYLCASSPGTSLTDTQYFGPGTRLTVL.

J is TRBJ1-4 and V is TRBV24-1; D is unresolved. The germline V gene has CDR1 KGHDR and CDR2 SFDVKD. V was pared by 2 bases and J by 6 bases, with 12 bases between. CDR3 size: 15 residues. The CDR3 protein is CATSDSLSRDEKLFF. The CDR3 DNA is TGTGCCACCAGTGATTCCCTATCGAGGGATGAAAAACTGTTTTTT.

This CDR3 reads CASSQDSSGTGASIYF. The CDR3 bases are TGCGCCAGCAGCCAAGATAGTAGCGGGACAGGGGCCTCCATATATTTT. The chain is built from TRBV4-3 and TRBJ1-3; 10 bases fit TRBD1. CDR1 LGHNA and CDR2 YSLEER come from the germline V gene. The CDR3 length is 16 residues. The V and J ends lost 0 bases and 11 bases, in that order; junction bases with no gene match: 10.

V usage is TRBV7-9 and J usage is TRBJ1-4; D possibly corresponds to TRBD1 (6 bases). The germline V gene encodes CDR1 SEHNR and CDR2 FQNEAQ (reference sequence). This CDR3 contains 14 residues. The ends were cut back, 4 bases at V and 5 bases at J, with 11 bases in the middle. The CDR3 DNA reads TGTGCCAGCAGCTCCGGGACAATCAATGAAAAACTGTTTTTT. Translation: CASSSGTINEKLFF.

The genes are TRBV5-8 and TRBJ2-7, with D possibly TRBD1 on 5 matching bases. This CDR3 is built from 13 residues. The V and J ends lost 4 bases and 2 bases respectively, with 10 bases between them. Per the germline V gene, CDR1 is SGHTS and CDR2 is YDEGEE. CDR3 DNA sequence: TGTGCCAGCAGCCTACAGGATCCCTACGAGCAGTACTTC. Its protein product is CASSLQDPYEQYF.

The chain joins TRBV28 to TRBJ1-2; D ambiguous. This CDR3 has 12 residues. Germline assignment: CDR1 MDHEN and CDR2 SYDVKM. V was trimmed by 5 bases and J by 4 bases, leaving 8 bases between them. As DNA, the CDR3 is TGTGCCAGCAGTCTTTCTCCCTATGGCTACACCTTC. Its translation: CASSLSPYGYTF.

The chain joins TRBV4-3 to TRBJ1-2; D ambiguous. This CDR3 has 13 residues. V lost 0 bases and J 5 bases, leaving 7 bases between the germline ends. Germline lookup yields CDR1 LGHNA and CDR2 YSLEER. The CDR3 region has the DNA TGCGCCAGCAGCCAAGAGGGCGGGTATGGCTACACCTTC. Protein product: CASSQEGGYGYTF.

The rearrangement links TRBV5-5 to TRBJ2-3, with 7 bases that match TRBD2. Germline V lookup: CDR1 SGHKS, CDR2 YYEKEE (reference sequence). The J segment lost 1 base and the V segment lost 4 bases, leaving 6 bases of the junction unmatched. The CDR3 contains 15 residues. As DNA, the CDR3 is TGTGCCAGCAGCCTCCGGAGCGGGGGCACAGATACGCAGTATTTT. This translates into CASSLRSGGTDTQYF.

This clone was detected once. The chain links TRBV20-1 to TRBJ1-2; D perhaps matches TRBD1 (5 bases). The CDR3 consists of 11 residues. V lost 6 bases to trimming and J lost 5 bases, with 10 bases between them. Germline assignment: CDR1 DFQATT and CDR2 SNEGSKA (reference sequence). As DNA, the CDR3 is TGCAGTGCCCACGACAGTTATGGCTACACCTTC. Amino acid sequence: CSAHDSYGYTF.

The J gene is TRBJ1-1, the V gene TRBV7-9; weak D call: TRBD1 (6 bases). The CDR3 spans 14 residues. Trimming removed 4 bases from V and 3 bases from J, with 12 bases in between. CDR1 SEHNR and CDR2 FQNEAQ come from the germline V gene (reference sequence). The CDR3 DNA reads as TGTGCCAGCAGCTCAACCACAGGGCACACTGAAGCTTTCTTT. Encoded protein: CASSSTTGHTEAFF.

The CDR3 loop is CASSAREGQPQHF. CDR3 nucleotides: TGTGCCAGCAGCGCCCGGGAAGGTCAGCCCCAGCATTTT. The chain has TRBV6-4 and TRBJ1-5; D is uncertain. CDR1 is MRHNA, CDR2 SNTAGT, per germline. CDR3 length equals 13 residues. V lost 6 bases, J lost 6 bases, and 12 bases lay in between.

This clone turned up a few times. The genes are TRBV6-6 and TRBJ2-7, with D possibly matching TRBD1 (6 bases). The CDR3 consists of 14 residues. CDR1 is MNHNY and CDR2 is SVGAGI in the germline V gene (reference sequence). The V end was cut by 5 bases, the J end by 2 bases, with 13 bases between. The CDR3 sequence is CASSNRDTTYEQYF. Here the CDR3 DNA reads TGTGCCAGCAGTAACCGGGACACCACCTACGAGCAGTACTTC.

The J gene is TRBJ1-2, the V gene TRBV19; no definite D call. V lost 3 bases to trimming and J lost 10 bases, with 15 bases between them. Per the germline V gene, CDR1 is LNHDA and CDR2 is SQIVND (reference sequence). The CDR3 runs 13 residues. CDR3 protein: CASSISPSVSYTF. CDR3 nucleotides: TGTGCCAGTAGTATTTCACCCTCGGTATCCTACACCTTC.

This rearrangement joins TRBV5-4 to TRBJ1-4; D is possibly TRBD1 (5 bases). Trimming stripped 0 bases from V and 4 bases from J, with 10 bases between. The germline V gene has CDR1 SGHNT and CDR2 YYREEE (reference sequence). There are 15 residues in the CDR3. DNA for the CDR3: TGTGCCAGCAGCTTGGGACAGCCCTTTAATGAAAAACTGTTTTTT. Encoded protein: CASSLGQPFNEKLFF.